The 15 T cell receptor beta chains in this list originate from one sample, sequenced in a study of T cells after yellow fever vaccination (dated by TCRdb to about 2019). Libraries were prepared through 5' RACE. The sequencing machine was an Illumina HiSeq 2500. Starting from the raw public reads, TCRdb applied fastp trimming at Q25, assembled clones with MiXCR and retained in-frame beta chains. Every entry covers one CDR3 protein and lists the most common genes and DNA from its rows. The sample contains 600,000 to 750,000 distinct CDR3 sequences, over 9% of them found a single time. Jointly, the top ten make up just under 15% of the sample. The sample's treatment or condition label, decoded: live attenuated yellow fever vaccine strain. The input for sequencing was PBMCs, taken on the day of the yellow fever booster vaccination. The receptors were gathered from a man under 40 who received the YFV17D yellow fever vaccine.

The V call is TRBV3-1, the J call TRBJ2-3; perhaps TRBD2 as D (5 bases). V shed 6 bases and J shed 2 bases, with 18 bases lying between them. CDR3 length: 16 amino acids. Germline CDR1 reads LGHDT; CDR2 reads YNNKEL (reference sequence). CDR3 sequence: CASSPQRPTNTDTQYF. The CDR3 DNA follows: TGTGCCAGCAGTCCCCAGCGACCGACTAACACAGATACGCAGTATTTT.

V is TRBV2 and J is TRBJ2-1; the D is unclear. The germline V gene encodes CDR1 SNHLY and CDR2 FYNNEI. This CDR3 comprises 10 residues. The V and J ends lost 8 bases and 10 bases respectively, with 9 bases between them. CDR3 coding DNA: TGTGCCAGCGGGCCAATAGAGCAGTTCTTC. This gives the protein CASGPIEQFF.

This clonotype came up a few times. This may arise from a read error, as a much more abundant clone is one base away. V and J are TRBV9 and TRBJ2-5, with D possibly being TRBD1 (6 bases). The CDR3 runs to 13 residues. Germline V gives CDR1 SGDLS, CDR2 YYNGEE. V was clipped by 3 bases and J by 2 bases, with 8 bases between them. The CDR3 DNA is TGTGCCAGCAGCGCCGGACAGCAAGAGACCCAGTACTTC. The encoded protein is CASSAGQQETQYF.

This clonotype was counted at least ten times. This chain uses TRBV20-1 with TRBJ2-1; D gene unclear. The CDR3 loop spans 15 amino acids. Trimming removed 6 bases at V and 8 bases at J, with 23 bases between. Per germline, CDR1 DFQATT and CDR2 SNEGSKA (reference sequence). The chain's CDR3 is CSADSPVYAWDEQFF. Here the CDR3 DNA reads TGCAGTGCAGATAGTCCAGTTTACGCCTGGGATGAGCAGTTCTTC.

This chain connects TRBV11-1 to TRBJ2-2; D is unresolved. V lost 5 bases and J 2 bases, leaving 21 bases between the germline ends. CDR3 length: 18 residues. The germline V gene has CDR1 SGHAT and CDR2 FQDESV (reference sequence). CDR3 coding DNA: TGTGCCAGCAGCAAACCCAAATCCGGGCCTTCTAACACCGGGGAGCTGTTTTTT. Encoded protein: CASSKPKSGPSNTGELFF.

This clonotype was seen more than once but under ten times. The chain combines TRBV2 with TRBJ2-5, with TRBD2 as a possible D gene (6 bases). Looked up from germline, CDR1 is SNHLY and CDR2 is FYNNEI. The CDR3 consists of 15 residues. The V end lost 6 bases, the J end lost 4 bases, and 18 bases lay between the germline ends. In DNA form, the CDR3 reads TGTGCCAGCAGAAGGGAGGCGGGGTTTAGAGAGACCCAGTACTTC. Protein: CASRREAGFRETQYF.

The rearrangement links TRBV7-2 to TRBJ2-5; 9 nucleotides line up with TRBD2. The CDR3 runs to 17 residues. Germline CDR1 and CDR2: SGHTA and FQGNSA. V trimming: 5 bases; J trimming: 2 bases; junction bases outside the gene matches: 12. This CDR3 is CASSPRRGTSRQETQYF. In DNA, the CDR3 is TGTGCCAGCAGCCCCCGGCGCGGGACTAGCAGACAAGAGACCCAGTACTTC.

The gene calls are TRBV5-1 and TRBJ2-1; D is perhaps TRBD1 or TRBD2 (5 bases each). The CDR3 has 16 residues. Germline loops: CDR1 SGHRS, CDR2 YFSETQ. The ends were cut back, 5 bases at V and 1 base at J, with 16 bases in the middle. The CDR3 nucleotides are TGCGCCAGCAGTTCGGACTCTTGGGGGTCCTACAATGAGCAGTTCTTC. This sequence encodes CASSSDSWGSYNEQFF.

This clonotype was seen a handful of times. V and J are TRBV6-5 and TRBJ2-3; D may be TRBD1 (5 bases). V lost 2 bases to trimming and J lost 2 bases, with 14 bases between them. The CDR3 length is 16 residues. CDR1 is MNHEY, CDR2 SVGAGI, per germline. The CDR3 here is CASSYDKGAFTDTQYF. The CDR3, as DNA: TGTGCCAGCAGTTACGATAAAGGGGCCTTCACAGATACGCAGTATTTT.

At least ten counts were recorded for this clonotype. The gene calls are TRBV29-1 and TRBJ1-1; no clear D. The CDR3 loop spans 13 amino acids. Per germline, CDR1 SQVTM and CDR2 ANQGSEA. Trimming removed 0 bases from V and 4 bases from J, with 9 bases in between. CDR3 bases: TGCAGCGTTGAAGAAGGCAGGTTCACTGAAGCTTTCTTT. This translates into CSVEEGRFTEAFF.

There are a few counts of this clonotype. The chain couples TRBV7-9 to TRBJ2-1, with 7 bases aligning to TRBD2. Germline V gene data show CDR1 as SEHNR and CDR2 as FQNEAQ (reference sequence). V trimming: 1 base; J trimming: 5 bases; junction bases outside the gene matches: 8. This CDR3 is 16 amino acids long. Written as DNA, the CDR3 is TGTGCCAGCAGCTTAGAGAGCGGGATTACCCACAATGAGCAGTTCTTC. Its translation: CASSLESGITHNEQFF.

V usage is TRBV29-1 and J usage is TRBJ1-2; 8 bases align to TRBD1. The V and J ends lost 5 bases and 5 bases, in that order; junction bases with no gene match: 13. The CDR3 is made up of 15 amino acids. Germline V gene sequence: CDR1 SQVTM, CDR2 ANQGSEA. Here the CDR3 DNA reads TGCAGCGTTACGTTCGTAGGCACAGGGGGGTATGGCTACACCTTC. This codes for CSVTFVGTGGYGYTF.

The chain uses TRBV4-3 and TRBJ2-4; 9 bases are shared with TRBD1. The junction had 9 bases not matched to a gene; V was cut back by 4 bases and J by 8 bases. CDR3 size: 15 residues. Germline values: CDR1 LGHNA, CDR2 YSLEER. CDR3 DNA sequence: TGCGCCAGCAGCCGGGGGGACAGGGACGAGTACATTCAGTACTTC. Protein: CASSRGDRDEYIQYF.

This clonotype has only a few counts. The genes are TRBV27 and TRBJ2-7, with TRBD1 identical over 8 bases. The junction had 16 bases not matched to a gene; V was cut back by 10 bases and J by 2 bases. CDR1 and CDR2 (germline): MNHEY, SMNVEV (reference sequence). CDR3 length equals 16 residues. CDR3: CATPRGLQGATYEQYF. CDR3 nucleotide sequence: TGTGCCACCCCCCGGGGACTGCAGGGGGCTACCTACGAGCAGTACTTC.

J is TRBJ2-7 and V is TRBV2; 9 bases fit TRBD1. The V segment lost 7 bases and the J segment 6 bases; nucleotides outside the gene matches: 10. The length of the CDR3 is 14 residues. The germline V gene encodes CDR1 SNHLY and CDR2 FYNNEI. The CDR3 coding sequence is TGTGCCAGCAATCCGGGACAGGGTTCCCCCGAGCAGTACTTC. This translates into CASNPGQGSPEQYF.